This T cell receptor (beta chain) was recovered during a study of blood T cell repertoires in COVID-19. For the study at large: Some COVID-19 samples were acute and others convalescent; all came from the United States, Italy and Spain. The analysed material was cDNA or gDNA that came from T cells, B-cell-depleted T cells, or PBMCs.

In the original workflow: Reference gene primer amplification gave estimated nucleated cell counts. Here immunoSEQ multiplex PCR was the method, and the copy in TCRdb shows in-frame clones only, minus some. D and trimming were read from the DNA, whereas the V and J calls and clone size are those reported in that table. This table has about 94,000 clones, roughly four fifths appearing once. From germline, CDR1 is MNHNS and CDR2 SASEGT. V lost 0 bases to trimming and J lost 7 bases, with 16 bases between them. The CDR3 spans 15 residues. The sequenced material came from peripheral blood. This TCR was recovered from a man aged 60-69 years with acute or convalescent COVID-19. The V call is TRBV6-1, the J call TRBJ2-7; TRBD1 is a possible D gene (5 bases). The CDR3 region is CASSEALPGFGEQYF. Here the CDR3 DNA reads TGTGCCAGCAGTGAAGCGCTTCCAGGGTTCGGTGAGCAGTACTTC.